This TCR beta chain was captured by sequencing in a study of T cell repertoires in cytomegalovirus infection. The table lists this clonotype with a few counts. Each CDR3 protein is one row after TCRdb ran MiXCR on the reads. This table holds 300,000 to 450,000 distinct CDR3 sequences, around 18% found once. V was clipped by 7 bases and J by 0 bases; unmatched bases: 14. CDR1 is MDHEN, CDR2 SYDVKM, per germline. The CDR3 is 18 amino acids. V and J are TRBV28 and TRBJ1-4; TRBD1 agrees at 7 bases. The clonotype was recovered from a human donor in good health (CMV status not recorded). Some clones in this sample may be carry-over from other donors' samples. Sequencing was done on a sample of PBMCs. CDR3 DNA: TGTGCCAGCACCACCGGGGCCTTAGGGACAGCAACTAATGAAAAACTGTTTTTT. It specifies CASTTGALGTATNEKLFF. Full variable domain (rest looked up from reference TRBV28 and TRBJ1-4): DVKVTQSSRYLVKRTGEKVFLECVQDMDHENMFWYRQDPGLGLRLIYFSYDVKMKEKGDIPEGYSVSREKKERFSLILESASTNQTSMYLCASTTGALGTATNEKLFFGSGTQLSVL.